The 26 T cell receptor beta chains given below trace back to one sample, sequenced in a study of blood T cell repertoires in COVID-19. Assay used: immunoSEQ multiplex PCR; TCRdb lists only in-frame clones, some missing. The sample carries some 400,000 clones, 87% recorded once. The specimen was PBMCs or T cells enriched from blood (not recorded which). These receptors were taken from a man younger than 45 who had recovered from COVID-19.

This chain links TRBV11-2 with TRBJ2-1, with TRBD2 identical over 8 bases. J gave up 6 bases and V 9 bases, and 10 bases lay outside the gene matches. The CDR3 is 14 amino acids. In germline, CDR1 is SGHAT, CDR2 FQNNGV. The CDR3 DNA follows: TGTGCCAGTACCGGGGGGGAGCAGGGCAATGAGCAGTTCTTC. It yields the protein CASTGGEQGNEQFF. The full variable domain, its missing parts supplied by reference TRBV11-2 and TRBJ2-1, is EAGVAQSPRYKIIEKRQSVAFWCNPISGHATLYWYQQILGQGPKLLIQFQNNGVVDDSQLPKDRFSAERLKGVDSTLKIQPAKLEDSAVYLCASTGGEQGNEQFFGPGTRLTVL.

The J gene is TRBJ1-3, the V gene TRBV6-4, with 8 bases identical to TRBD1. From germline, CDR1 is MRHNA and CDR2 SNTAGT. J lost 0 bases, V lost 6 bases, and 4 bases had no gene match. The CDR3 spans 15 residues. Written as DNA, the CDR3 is TGTGCCAGCAGCGAACAGGGGGGCTCTGGAAACACCATATATTTT. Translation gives CASSEQGGSGNTIYF.

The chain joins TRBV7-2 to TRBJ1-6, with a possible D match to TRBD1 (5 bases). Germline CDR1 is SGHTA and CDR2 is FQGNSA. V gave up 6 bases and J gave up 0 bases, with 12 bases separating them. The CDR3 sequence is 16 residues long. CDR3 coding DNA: TGTGCCAGCAGGATAGGAGGGGTCTCCTATAATTCACCCCTCCACTTT. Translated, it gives CASRIGGVSYNSPLHF.

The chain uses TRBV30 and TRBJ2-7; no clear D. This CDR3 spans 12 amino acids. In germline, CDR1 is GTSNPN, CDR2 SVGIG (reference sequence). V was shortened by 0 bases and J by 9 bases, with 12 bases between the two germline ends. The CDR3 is CAWSVTPMAQYF. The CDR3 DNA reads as TGTGCCTGGAGTGTAACCCCCATGGCGCAGTACTTC.

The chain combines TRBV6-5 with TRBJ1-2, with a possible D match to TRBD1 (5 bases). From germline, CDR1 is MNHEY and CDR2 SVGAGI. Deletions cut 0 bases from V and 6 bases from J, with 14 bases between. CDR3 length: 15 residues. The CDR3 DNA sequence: TGTGCCAGCAGTTACTCGCAAAGGGGCTTTGATGGCTACACCTTC. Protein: CASSYSQRGFDGYTF.

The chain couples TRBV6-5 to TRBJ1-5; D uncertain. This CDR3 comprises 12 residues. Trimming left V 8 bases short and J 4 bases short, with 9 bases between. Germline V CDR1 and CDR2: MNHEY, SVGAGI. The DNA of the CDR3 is TGTGCCAGCGGGCTAACTAATCAGCCCCAGCATTTT. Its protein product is CASGLTNQPQHF.

The CDR3 spells CASSSTSTGGSYEQYF. The DNA of the CDR3 is TGTGCCAGCAGTTCTACCTCGACAGGGGGCTCCTACGAGCAGTACTTC. The chain recombines TRBV6-2 or TRBV6-3 with TRBJ2-7; 9 positions match TRBD1. There are 16 residues in the CDR3. Germline loops: CDR1 MNHEY, CDR2 SVGEGT. V shed 4 bases, J shed 0 bases, and the junction held 7 bases outside the gene matches.

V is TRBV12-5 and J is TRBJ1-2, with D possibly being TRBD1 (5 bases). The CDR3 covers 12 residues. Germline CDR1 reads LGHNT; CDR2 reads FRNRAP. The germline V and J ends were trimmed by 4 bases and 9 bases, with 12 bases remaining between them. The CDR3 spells CASGSPTDRYTF. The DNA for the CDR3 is TGTGCTAGTGGTTCTCCGACAGATCGCTACACCTTC.

CDR3 in amino acids: CASSYGTRTNEQFF. The DNA of the CDR3 is TGTGCCAGCAGTTACGGGACTAGGACTAATGAGCAGTTCTTC. J is TRBJ2-1 and V is TRBV6-2 or TRBV6-3; 8 nucleotides line up with TRBD2. The V gene end was trimmed by 2 bases and the J gene end by 7 bases; junction bases not matched to a gene: 4. The germline V gene has CDR1 MNHEY and CDR2 SVGEGT. There are 14 residues in the CDR3.

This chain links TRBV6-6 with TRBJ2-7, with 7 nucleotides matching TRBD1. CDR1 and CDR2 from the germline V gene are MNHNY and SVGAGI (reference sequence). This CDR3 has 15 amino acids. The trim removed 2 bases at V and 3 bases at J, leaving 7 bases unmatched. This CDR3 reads CASSYHTGVYYEQYF. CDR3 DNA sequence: TGTGCCAGCAGTTACCATACAGGGGTCTACTACGAGCAGTACTTC.

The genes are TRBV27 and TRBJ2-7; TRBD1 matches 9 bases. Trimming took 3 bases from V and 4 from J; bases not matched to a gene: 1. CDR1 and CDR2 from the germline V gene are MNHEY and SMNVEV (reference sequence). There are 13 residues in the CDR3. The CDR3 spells CASSFGTGYEQYF. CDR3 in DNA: TGTGCCAGCAGTTTCGGGACAGGGTACGAGCAGTACTTC.

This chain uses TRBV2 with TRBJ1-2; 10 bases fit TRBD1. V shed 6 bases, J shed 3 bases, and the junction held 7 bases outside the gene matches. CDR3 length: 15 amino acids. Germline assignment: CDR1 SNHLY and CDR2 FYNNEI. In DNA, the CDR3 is TGTGCCAGCAGCACGACAGGGGGCTTGGACTATGGCTACACCTTC. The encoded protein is CASSTTGGLDYGYTF.

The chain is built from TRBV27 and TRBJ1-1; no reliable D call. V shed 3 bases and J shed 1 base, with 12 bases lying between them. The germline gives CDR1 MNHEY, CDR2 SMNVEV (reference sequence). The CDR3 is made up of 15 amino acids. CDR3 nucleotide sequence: TGTGCCAGCAGTTTCTCAACGGCGGGGAACACTGAAGCTTTCTTT. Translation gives CASSFSTAGNTEAFF.

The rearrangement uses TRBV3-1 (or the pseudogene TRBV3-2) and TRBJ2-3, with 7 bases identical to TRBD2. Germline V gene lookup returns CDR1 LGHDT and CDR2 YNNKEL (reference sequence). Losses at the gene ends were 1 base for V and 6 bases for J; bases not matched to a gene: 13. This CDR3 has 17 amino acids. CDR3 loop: CASSQGRGVVVSDTQYF. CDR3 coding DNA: TGTGCCAGCAGCCAAGGTCGGGGGGTAGTAGTCTCCGATACGCAGTATTTT.

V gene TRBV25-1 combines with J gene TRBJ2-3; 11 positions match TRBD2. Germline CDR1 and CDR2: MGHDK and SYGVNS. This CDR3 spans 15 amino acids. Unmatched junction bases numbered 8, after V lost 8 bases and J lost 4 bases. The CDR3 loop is CASGGLAGGADTQYF. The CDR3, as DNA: TGTGCCAGCGGTGGGCTAGCGGGGGGAGCAGATACGCAGTATTTT.

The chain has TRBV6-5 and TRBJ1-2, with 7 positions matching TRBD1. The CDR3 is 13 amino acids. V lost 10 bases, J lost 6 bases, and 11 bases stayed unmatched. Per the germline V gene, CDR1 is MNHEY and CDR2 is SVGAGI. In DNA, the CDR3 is TGTGCCACTTCAGGGGGTTTTGCGGATGGCTACACCTTC. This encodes CATSGGFADGYTF.

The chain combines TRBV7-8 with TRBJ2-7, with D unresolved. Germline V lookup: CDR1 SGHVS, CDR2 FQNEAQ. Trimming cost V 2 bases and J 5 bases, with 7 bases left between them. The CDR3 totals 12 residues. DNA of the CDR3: TGTGCCAGCAGCTTATCGGAGAACGAGCAGTACTTC. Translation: CASSLSENEQYF.

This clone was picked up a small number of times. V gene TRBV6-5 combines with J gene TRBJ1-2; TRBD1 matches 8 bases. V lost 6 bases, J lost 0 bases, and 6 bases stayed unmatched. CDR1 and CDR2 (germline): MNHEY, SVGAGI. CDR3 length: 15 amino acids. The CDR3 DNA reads TGTGCCAGCAGGTGGGGACAGGTAGCTAACTATGGCTACACCTTC. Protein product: CASRWGQVANYGYTF.

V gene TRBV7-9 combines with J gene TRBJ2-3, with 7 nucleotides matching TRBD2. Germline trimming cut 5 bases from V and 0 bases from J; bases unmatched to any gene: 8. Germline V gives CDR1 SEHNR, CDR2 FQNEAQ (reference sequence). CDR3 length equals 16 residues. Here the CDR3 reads CASSRGSTSSTDTQYF. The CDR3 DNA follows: TGTGCCAGCAGCCGCGGGTCGACTAGCAGCACAGATACGCAGTATTTT.

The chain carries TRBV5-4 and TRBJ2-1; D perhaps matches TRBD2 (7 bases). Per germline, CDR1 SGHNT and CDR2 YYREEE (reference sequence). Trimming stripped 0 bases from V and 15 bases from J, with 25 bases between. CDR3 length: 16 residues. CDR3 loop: CASSLAGTKQGGATFF. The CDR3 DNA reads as TGTGCCAGCAGCTTGGCCGGGACTAAGCAAGGGGGGGCGACGTTCTTC.

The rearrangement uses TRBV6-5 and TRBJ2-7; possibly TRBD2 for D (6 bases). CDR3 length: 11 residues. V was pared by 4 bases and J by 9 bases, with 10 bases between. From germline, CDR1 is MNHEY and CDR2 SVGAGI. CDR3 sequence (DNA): TGTGCCAGCAGTTGGGGGGATGTGCAGTACTTC. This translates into CASSWGDVQYF.

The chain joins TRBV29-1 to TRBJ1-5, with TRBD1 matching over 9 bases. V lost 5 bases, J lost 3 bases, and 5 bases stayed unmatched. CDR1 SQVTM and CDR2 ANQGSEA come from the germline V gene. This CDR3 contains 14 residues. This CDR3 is CSVTGGAANQPQHF. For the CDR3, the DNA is TGCAGCGTTACAGGGGGCGCGGCCAATCAGCCCCAGCATTTT.

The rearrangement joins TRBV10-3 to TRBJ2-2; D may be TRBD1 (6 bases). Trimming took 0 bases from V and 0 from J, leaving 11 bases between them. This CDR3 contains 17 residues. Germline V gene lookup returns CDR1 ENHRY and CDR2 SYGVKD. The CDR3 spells CAISESRTDANTGELFF. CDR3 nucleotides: TGTGCCATCAGTGAGTCAAGGACAGACGCGAACACCGGGGAGCTGTTTTTT.

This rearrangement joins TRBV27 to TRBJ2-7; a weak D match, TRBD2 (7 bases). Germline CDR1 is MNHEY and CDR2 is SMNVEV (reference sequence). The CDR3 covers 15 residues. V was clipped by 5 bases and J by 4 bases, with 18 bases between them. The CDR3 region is CASSLIGGGDYEQYF. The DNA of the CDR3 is TGTGCCAGCAGTCTCATAGGGGGGGGAGATTACGAGCAGTACTTC.

CDR3 amino acids: CASSMGGTVANEQYF. CDR3 DNA: TGTGCCAGTAGTATGGGTGGGACAGTAGCTAACGAGCAGTACTTC. This chain uses TRBV19 with TRBJ2-7, with 7 positions matching TRBD1. From germline, CDR1 is LNHDA and CDR2 SQIVND (reference sequence). This CDR3 is 15 amino acids long. With V trimmed by 3 bases and J by 5 bases, 10 bases remained unmatched.

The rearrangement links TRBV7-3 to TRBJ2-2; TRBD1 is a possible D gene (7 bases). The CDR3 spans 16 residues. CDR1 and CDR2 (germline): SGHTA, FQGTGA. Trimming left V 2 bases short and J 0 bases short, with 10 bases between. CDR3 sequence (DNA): TGTGCCAGCAGCTTACAGGGGGGACCGAACACCGGGGAGCTGTTTTTT. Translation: CASSLQGGPNTGELFF.